The subject of this entry is one T cell receptor beta chain. The antigen remains undetermined. The CDR3 has 20 amino acids. Germline V gives CDR1 MNHEY, CDR2 SMNVEV (reference sequence). J was trimmed by 4 bases and V by 5 bases; bases with no gene match: 18. Sequencing libraries made from TCR beta cDNA carried unique molecular identifiers. TCRdb reprocessed the PCR reads with MiXCR, giving one entry per CDR3 protein. The table shows about 540,000 distinct CDR3 sequences, with around 34% occurring only once. The data were taken from a study of post-analysis software for immune sequencing data. Whole-study results and caveats: Batch-matched samples strongly co-clustered by F measure. Patients had higher frequencies than controls of a handful of TRBV segments, including TRBV5-6, TRBV5-1 and TRBV20-1.

The sample was blood. V gene TRBV27 combines with J gene TRBJ2-1, with TRBD2 matching 12 bases. The sequence was obtained from a girl aged 2-17 years with multiple sclerosis. The CDR3 loop reads CASSVSGLAGPLGVYNEQFF. CDR3 nucleotide sequence: TGTGCCAGCAGTGTCTCGGGACTAGCGGGTCCTCTGGGAGTATACAATGAGCAGTTCTTC.